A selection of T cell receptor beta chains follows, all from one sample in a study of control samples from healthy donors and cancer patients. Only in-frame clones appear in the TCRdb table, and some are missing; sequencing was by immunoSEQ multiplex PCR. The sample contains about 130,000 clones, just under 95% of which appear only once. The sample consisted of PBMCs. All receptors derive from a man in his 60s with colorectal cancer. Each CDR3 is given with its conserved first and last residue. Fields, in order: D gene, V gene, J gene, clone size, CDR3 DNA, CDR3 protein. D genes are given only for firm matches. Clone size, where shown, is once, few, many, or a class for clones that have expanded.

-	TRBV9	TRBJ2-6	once	TGTGCCAGCAGCGTAGCTATTCGTACTAGAGGGGCCAACGTCCTGACTTTC	CASSVAIRTRGANVLTF
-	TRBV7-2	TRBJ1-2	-	TGTGCCAGCAGCTTACTTACAGAGATGAACTATGGCTACACCTTC	CASSLLTEMNYGYTF
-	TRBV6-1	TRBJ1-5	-	TGTGCCAGCAGTGAAGGCAGCACCCAGGGCAATCAGCCCCAGCATTTT	CASSEGSTQGNQPQHF
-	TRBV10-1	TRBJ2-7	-	TGCGCCAGCCCGGGACTGATCTACGAGCAGTACTTC	CASPGLIYEQYF
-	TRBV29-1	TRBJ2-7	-	TGCAGCATCCTCCGGGCCGGCGACGAGCAGTACTTC	CSILRAGDEQYF
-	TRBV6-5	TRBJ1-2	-	TGTGCCAGCAGTCCCGGGGGGGGAGAAAATGGCTACACCTTC	CASSPGGGENGYTF
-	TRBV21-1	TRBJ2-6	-	TGTGCCAGCAGCAAAGCAGACTCTGGGGCCAACGTCCTGACTTTC	CASSKADSGANVLTF
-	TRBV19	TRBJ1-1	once	TGTGCCAGTAGTATAGACAGGGACGCCACTGAAGCTTTCTTT	CASSIDRDATEAFF
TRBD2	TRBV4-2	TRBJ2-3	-	TGTGCCAGCAGCCAAGATCGACTAGCGGGGGTCCCTAGCACAGATACGCAGTATTTT	CASSQDRLAGVPSTDTQYF
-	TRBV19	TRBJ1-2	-	TGTGCCAGTAGACGGTCAGGAGGCGATGGCTACACCTTC	CASRRSGGDGYTF
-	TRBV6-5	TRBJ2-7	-	TGTGCCAGCATCTCGCTCAGGGGAAGGGACTACGAGCAGTACTTC	CASISLRGRDYEQYF
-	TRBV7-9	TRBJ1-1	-	TGTGCCAGCAGCTTAAACACTGAAGCTTTCTTT	CASSLNTEAFF
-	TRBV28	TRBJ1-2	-	TGTGCCAGCAGTTTAGGGGGATCTTTTAACTATGGCTACACCTTC	CASSLGGSFNYGYTF